The 25 T cell receptor beta chains presented below share a single source sample, sequenced in a study of blood T cell repertoires in COVID-19. Generated by immunoSEQ multiplex PCR, the TCRdb table keeps only in-frame clones and is missing some. The sample lists approximately 480,000 clones, 80% to 90% seen once, with about 1% in the top ten. Sequencing was performed on peripheral blood. These receptors came from a man aged 18 to 30 with COVID-19, enrolled during active disease.

The chain links TRBV12-2 to TRBJ2-7; TRBD2, as called in the table, went unchecked against the DNA. TRBV12-2 is described as a pseudogene. CDR3 length: 14 amino acids. The chain's CDR3 is CASRVSGSSYEQYF. CDR3 nucleotides: TGTGCAAGTCGCGTTAGCGGGAGCTCCTACGAGCAGTACTTC.

The rearrangement joins TRBV7-2 to TRBJ2-1; 8 bases are shared with TRBD1. Germline CDR1 reads SGHTA; CDR2 reads FQGNSA. Trimming at V came to 3 bases and at J to 9 bases, leaving 16 bases not matched to a gene. CDR3 length equals 17 residues. For the CDR3, the DNA is TGTGCCAGCAGCTTGAGCAGGGACAGGACCTTAAGGGGTGAGCAGTTCTTC. It specifies CASSLSRDRTLRGEQFF.

V usage is TRBV10-1 and J usage is TRBJ2-3; TRBD2 aligns across 7 bases. The CDR3 is 15 residues long. Germline CDR1 and CDR2: WNHNN and SYGVQD (reference sequence). V lost 3 bases and J lost 2; bases outside the gene matches: 5. The CDR3 is CASSDPSGYTDTQYF. The CDR3 DNA is TGCGCCAGCAGTGACCCTAGCGGTTACACAGATACGCAGTATTTT.

The gene calls are TRBV7-6 and TRBJ1-6; the D gene is possibly TRBD1 (5 bases). The CDR3 has 15 amino acids. Germline CDR1 is SGHVS and CDR2 is FNYEAQ. Trimming shortened V by 1 base and J by 9 bases, and 13 bases separated the two germline ends. CDR3 DNA: TGTGCCAGCAGCTTAGGGCAGGGTCGTGGTTCACCCCTCCACTTT. Protein product: CASSLGQGRGSPLHF.

The V call is TRBV5-1, the J call TRBJ1-2; D gene uncertain. The CDR3 consists of 14 residues. Per germline, CDR1 SGHRS and CDR2 YFSETQ. V lost 4 bases and J lost 4, with 14 bases in between. Here the CDR3 DNA reads TGCGCCAGCAGCCCATTCGACTCTGGCTATGGCTACACCTTC. Translated, it gives CASSPFDSGYGYTF.

Concerning this clone: Other nucleotide sequences from this sample produce the same CDR3. The rearrangement links TRBV19 to TRBJ2-2; the match to TRBD1 covers 9 bases. Trimming at V came to 6 bases and at J to 2 bases, leaving 4 bases not matched to a gene. This CDR3 is built from 15 residues. Germline assignment: CDR1 LNHDA and CDR2 SQIVND (reference sequence). The DNA of the CDR3 is TGTGCCAGTAGGAGGACAGGGGCCAACACCGGGGAGCTGTTTTTT. Translating gives CASRRTGANTGELFF.

The V and J genes are TRBV5-1 and TRBJ2-7, with 10 bases aligning to TRBD2. CDR1 and CDR2 from the germline V gene are SGHRS and YFSETQ. The CDR3 spans 13 residues. V shed 3 bases and J 9 bases; nucleotides not matched to a gene: 6. This chain's CDR3 is CASSSSGGAVQYF. The CDR3 region has the DNA TGCGCCAGCAGCTCCAGCGGGGGGGCCGTGCAGTACTTC.

The rearrangement joins TRBV27 to TRBJ1-5; D not certain. V lost 6 bases and J 2 bases, leaving 14 bases between the germline ends. This CDR3 is built from 15 residues. Germline V gene sequence: CDR1 MNHEY, CDR2 SMNVEV (reference sequence). The CDR3 coding sequence is TGTGCCAGCAGCTGGGGAGGGATGGGCAATCAGCCCCAGCATTTT. This sequence encodes CASSWGGMGNQPQHF.

The chain recombines TRBV19 with TRBJ2-5; D may be TRBD1 (7 bases). The V gene lost 1 base and the J gene lost 0 bases, with 18 bases spanning the gap. The CDR3 sequence is 18 residues long. In germline, CDR1 is LNHDA, CDR2 SQIVND (reference sequence). The CDR3 sequence is CASSIGGGTATYQETQYF. For the CDR3, the DNA is TGTGCCAGTAGTATAGGAGGGGGGACAGCGACGTACCAAGAGACCCAGTACTTC.

This chain uses TRBV12-3 or TRBV12-4 with TRBJ2-1; no reliable D call. The length of the CDR3 is 13 residues. V was cut by 3 bases and J by 4 bases, with 7 bases left in between. The CDR3 sequence is CASSFVQYNEQFF. CDR3 nucleotides: TGTGCCAGCAGTTTCGTCCAGTACAATGAGCAGTTCTTC.

The V gene is TRBV20-1, the J gene TRBJ2-3; tentative D call: TRBD2 (5 bases). V was shortened by 8 bases and J by 3 bases, with 9 bases between the two germline ends. The length of the CDR3 is 11 residues. The germline V gene encodes CDR1 DFQATT and CDR2 SNEGSKA (reference sequence). The CDR3 sequence: CSTRDTDTQYF. DNA for the CDR3: TGCAGTACACGGGATACAGATACGCAGTATTTT.

The chain has TRBV27 and TRBJ2-7, with D maybe TRBD2 (6 bases). This CDR3 is built from 15 residues. Germline assignment: CDR1 MNHEY and CDR2 SMNVEV (reference sequence). Trimming took off 0 bases at V and 4 bases at J, with 13 bases between the two ends. CDR3 region: CASSLSTAGRYEQYF. In DNA form, the CDR3 reads TGTGCCAGCAGTTTATCGACGGCAGGGAGGTACGAGCAGTACTTC.

The chain has TRBV2 and TRBJ1-3, with D perhaps TRBD1 (6 bases). The CDR3 totals 16 residues. The germline V and J ends were trimmed by 5 bases and 0 bases, with 14 bases remaining between them. Germline loops: CDR1 SNHLY, CDR2 FYNNEI. The CDR3 spells CASSSQQGFSGNTIYF. As DNA, the CDR3 is TGTGCCAGCAGTTCTCAACAGGGATTCTCTGGAAACACCATATATTTT.

V and J are TRBV5-8 and TRBJ1-5; D gene uncertain. The CDR3 length is 17 residues. With 2 bases removed from V and 0 bases from J, the gap between germline ends came to 15 bases. Germline V gives CDR1 SGHTS, CDR2 YDEGEE. CDR3 bases: TGTGCCAGCAGCTTAGGCCCCCGGGGATATAGCAATCAGCCCCAGCATTTT. The encoded protein is CASSLGPRGYSNQPQHF.

The CDR3 DNA reads TGTGCCAGAGGAAGAGAGCGGGGGTCCAATGAGCAGTTCTTC. Protein sequence: CARGRERGSNEQFF. This chain links TRBV5-3 with TRBJ2-1; 8 bases are shared with TRBD2. TRBV5-3 is known as an ORF, though its function is uncertain. After removal of 7 bases from V and 6 bases from J, the junction contained 9 bases not matched to a gene. The CDR3 is 14 residues long.

The chain links TRBV5-5 to TRBJ1-4; 8 bases align to TRBD1. V lost 0 bases and J lost 2; bases outside the gene matches: 3. The V gene's germline CDR1 is SGHKS and CDR2 YYEKEE (reference sequence). The CDR3 is 16 amino acids. CDR3 in DNA: TGTGCCAGCAGCTTGGTCCCAGGGGGCACTAATGAAAAACTGTTTTTT. Amino acid sequence: CASSLVPGGTNEKLFF.

The V gene is TRBV28, the J gene TRBJ2-1; D perhaps matches TRBD1 (5 bases). In germline, CDR1 is MDHEN, CDR2 SYDVKM. The ends were cut back, 5 bases at V and 0 bases at J, with 11 bases in the middle. The length of the CDR3 is 15 residues. CDR3 coding DNA: TGTGCCAGCAGTAACCCCGACAGCTCCTACAATGAGCAGTTCTTC. Protein product: CASSNPDSSYNEQFF.

The chain recombines TRBV2 with TRBJ1-5; D is possibly TRBD1 (6 bases). The V end lost 6 bases, the J end lost 2 bases, and 14 bases lay between the germline ends. CDR1 and CDR2 (germline): SNHLY, FYNNEI. CDR3 size: 15 residues. The CDR3 DNA follows: TGTGCCAGCAGAAAGGACAGTCTGGGCAATCAGCCCCAGCATTTT. Translated: CASRKDSLGNQPQHF.

V gene TRBV5-1 combines with J gene TRBJ1-1; unclear D gene. Germline V gene sequence: CDR1 SGHRS, CDR2 YFSETQ. This CDR3 comprises 16 residues. The V and J ends lost 2 bases and 0 bases respectively, with 14 bases between them. CDR3 nucleotide sequence: TGCGCCAGCAGCTTTGGTGGGTCTAGTCTGAACACTGAAGCTTTCTTT. This codes for CASSFGGSSLNTEAFF.

This chain uses TRBV10-3 with TRBJ2-5; D is possibly TRBD2 (6 bases). This CDR3 region has 14 residues. V was cut by 8 bases and J by 5 bases, with 18 bases left in between. Germline V lookup: CDR1 ENHRY, CDR2 SYGVKD. This CDR3 is CAIGRDLAVETQYF. CDR3 nucleotide sequence: TGTGCCATCGGTAGGGACTTAGCAGTGGAGACCCAGTACTTC.

This clone was seen only once. The V gene is TRBV19, the J gene TRBJ1-1; tentative D call: TRBD1 (5 bases). V was clipped by 3 bases and J by 0 bases, with 11 bases between them. Per the germline V gene, CDR1 is LNHDA and CDR2 is SQIVND (reference sequence). The CDR3 consists of 15 residues. CDR3 DNA: TGTGCCAGTAGTATCAGTTCGGGGGTGAACACTGAAGCTTTCTTT. It encodes CASSISSGVNTEAFF.

The J gene is TRBJ1-2, the V gene TRBV3-1 (or the pseudogene TRBV3-2), with D possibly being TRBD1 (5 bases). The V end lost 5 bases, the J end lost 4 bases, and 11 bases lay between the germline ends. CDR3 size: 13 residues. Germline loops: CDR1 LGHDT, CDR2 YNNKEL (reference sequence). The CDR3 region has the DNA TGTGCCAGCAGCAGAGACAGAGGCTATGGCTACACCTTC. Its translation: CASSRDRGYGYTF.

The rearrangement links TRBV19 to TRBJ2-2; 9 nucleotides match TRBD1. CDR3 size: 16 residues. Losses at the gene ends were 3 bases for V and 7 bases for J; bases not matched to a gene: 9. Germline V gene lookup returns CDR1 LNHDA and CDR2 SQIVND (reference sequence). CDR3: CASSILGTGSVGELFF. The CDR3 nucleotides read TGTGCCAGTAGTATTCTAGGGACAGGGTCTGTCGGGGAGCTGTTTTTT.

The chain is built from TRBV5-6 and TRBJ2-7; no clear D gene. The germline CDR1 and CDR2 sequences are SGHDT and YYEEEE. The CDR3 runs 15 residues. Trimming removed 2 bases at V and 2 bases at J, with 14 bases between. The CDR3, as DNA: TGTGCCAGCAGCTTTCTTGAGAGACAAGCCTACGAGCAGTACTTC. Protein: CASSFLERQAYEQYF. Full variable domain (outside the CDR3, taken from reference TRBV5-6 and TRBJ2-7): DAGVTQSPTHLIKTRGQQVTLRCSPKSGHDTVSWYQQALGQGPQFIFQYYEEEERQRGNFPDRFSGHQFPNYSSELNVNALLLGDSALYLCASSFLERQAYEQYFGPGTRLTVT.

The gene calls are TRBV6-5 and TRBJ2-5; tentatively, D is TRBD2 (5 bases). Trimming took off 3 bases at V and 5 bases at J, with 10 bases between the two ends. CDR3 size: 13 residues. CDR1 and CDR2 from the germline V gene are MNHEY and SVGAGI. The CDR3 loop is CASSYERGETQYF. CDR3 coding DNA: TGTGCCAGCAGTTATGAACGAGGGGAGACCCAGTACTTC.